This T cell receptor (beta chain) was documented in a study of OX40 agonist ivuxolimab in advanced cancers. Overall study findings and caveats: Both CD4+ and CD8+ T cell populations in blood had undergone clonal expansion by week 6 at 0.1 to 3.0 mg/kg.

Sequencing was performed with immunoSEQ multiplex PCR; in TCRdb, only in-frame clones are kept and a portion is missing. The table records some 45,000 clones, 75% to 80% of them present only once. Worth noting for this clone: Its antigen is unidentified.

The germline V gene has CDR1 SGHRS and CDR2 YFSETQ. This CDR3 region has 14 residues. J gave up 8 bases and V 4 bases, and 9 bases lay outside the gene matches. The origin of this receptor is an adult with an advanced solid tumor such as melanoma, head and neck, liver or kidney cancer. The rearrangement joins TRBV5-1 to TRBJ1-5; 7 bases are shared with TRBD1. Material: CD4+ or CD8+ T cells sorted from blood, obtained in a trial of the OX40 agonist ivuxolimab. CDR3 coding DNA: TGCGCCAGCAGCGCCCACAGGGGCGAGGAGCCCCAGCATTTT. Amino acids: CASSAHRGEEPQHF.